These T cell receptor beta chains were read from a single sample in a study of blood T cell repertoires in COVID-19. TCRdb's table, derived via immunoSEQ multiplex PCR, lists solely in-frame clones and lacks some. The repertoire holds 350,000 or so clones, with around 88% as singletons. Source material: peripheral blood. The receptor source for this set is a man under 40 with active or convalescent COVID-19. Each CDR3 is given with its conserved first and last residue. D genes are given only for firm matches. Clone size is shown for a subset of rows, as once, few, many or a class of expanded clone.

CDR3aa	CDR3nt	d_gene	j_gene	abundance	v_gene
CASSSDRVITNQPQHF	TGTGCCAGCAGCAGTGACAGGGTAATCACAAATCAGCCCCAGCATTTT	TRBD1	TRBJ1-5	many	TRBV6-2/TRBV6-3
CASSQAGAGGETQYF	TGTGCCAGCAGCCAAGCGGGTGCGGGGGGGGAGACCCAGTACTTC	TRBD2	TRBJ2-5	-	TRBV4-2
CASSVGTSSGGELFF	TGTGCCAGCAGCGTAGGGACTTCCTCCGGCGGGGAGCTGTTTTTT	-	TRBJ2-2	-	TRBV9
CASSYSTLGTVPAYEQYF	TGTGCCAGCAGTTACTCCACCCTCGGGACAGTACCTGCCTACGAGCAGTACTTC	TRBD1	TRBJ2-7	-	TRBV6-2/TRBV6-3
CASSHLSQGDFNYGYTF	TGCGCCAGCAGCCACTTGAGTCAGGGGGACTTCAACTATGGCTACACCTTC	TRBD1	TRBJ1-2	-	TRBV4-3
CASSLGQVITEAFF	TGTGCCAGCAGCTTGGGACAGGTGATTACTGAAGCTTTCTTT	-	TRBJ1-1	-	TRBV5-4
CASSHPGQRANEQFF	TGTGCCAGCAGTCACCCGGGACAGAGAGCCAATGAGCAGTTCTTC	TRBD1	TRBJ2-1	-	TRBV27
CASRPGQGADTQYF	TGTGCCAGTAGACCGGGACAGGGGGCAGATACGCAGTATTTT	TRBD1	TRBJ2-3	-	TRBV19
CASSPIAGGGSNEKLFF	TGTGCCAGCAGCCCGATTGCAGGGGGCGGGTCTAATGAAAAACTGTTTTTT	TRBD1	TRBJ1-4	once	TRBV7-9
CASSPDRRGDYTF	TGCGCCAGCAGTCCAGATCGGCGGGGTGACTACACCTTC	-	TRBJ1-2	-	TRBV4-1
CASRLRGGGEKLFF	TGTGCCAGCAGACTTAGGGGGGGAGGTGAAAAACTGTTTTTT	-	TRBJ1-4	many	TRBV6-6
CASRPGQRRNTEAFF	TGTGCCAGCAGGCCGGGACAGCGGAGGAACACTGAAGCTTTCTTT	TRBD1	TRBJ1-1	once	TRBV7-9
CASSPGTGVGKTQYF	TGTGCCAGCTCACCAGGGACAGGGGTTGGTAAGACCCAGTACTTC	TRBD1	TRBJ2-5	-	TRBV18
CAISAGENNEQFF	TGTGCCATCAGTGCTGGGGAGAACAATGAGCAGTTCTTC	-	TRBJ2-1	few	TRBV10-3
CASSNFSAPGPGNTIYF	TGTGCCAGCAGCAACTTCAGTGCTCCTGGGCCTGGAAACACCATATATTTT	-	TRBJ1-3	-	TRBV7-3
CASSSGLAGTEQFF	TGTGCCAGCAGCTCGGGACTAGCGGGAACTGAGCAGTTCTTC	TRBD2	TRBJ2-1	-	TRBV7-6
CASSLTPAGEAFF	TGTGCCAGCAGCTTGACCCCGGCAGGTGAAGCTTTCTTT	-	TRBJ1-1	-	TRBV5-4
CSTTPTSGTSGNEQFF	TGCAGCACCACTCCCACGTCCGGGACTAGCGGCAATGAGCAGTTCTTC	TRBD2	TRBJ2-1	-	TRBV29-1
CATRRTGVYSGNTIYF	TGTGCCACCAGACGGACAGGGGTTTACTCTGGAAACACCATATATTTT	TRBD1	TRBJ1-3	-	TRBV15
CASSKRLSTDTQYF	TGTGCCAGCAGTAAGCGACTTAGCACAGATACGCAGTATTTT	-	TRBJ2-3	-	TRBV6-2/TRBV6-3
CASSSGQGYMNTEAFF	TGTGCCAGCAGCTCGGGACAGGGATACATGAACACTGAAGCTTTCTTT	TRBD1	TRBJ1-1	-	TRBV7-6
CAGVGPGNTIYF	TGCGCCGGTGTGGGGCCTGGAAACACCATATATTTT	-	TRBJ1-3	few	TRBV10-1
CASSMGTGGYTEAFF	TGTGCCAGTAGTATGGGGACAGGGGGATACACTGAAGCTTTCTTT	TRBD1	TRBJ1-1	-	TRBV19
CSVTGTGSYEQYF	TGCAGCGTTACCGGGACAGGAAGCTACGAGCAGTACTTC	TRBD1	TRBJ2-7	-	TRBV29-1
CASTGARGEAFF	TGTGCCAGCACCGGAGCCCGTGGTGAAGCTTTCTTT	-	TRBJ1-1	-	TRBV12-3/TRBV12-4
CASSETGAPYNEQFF	TGTGCCAGCAGCGAGACAGGGGCACCTTACAATGAGCAGTTCTTC	TRBD1	TRBJ2-1	-	TRBV11-2
CASNQLAGGTGELFF	TGTGCCAGCAACCAACTAGCGGGAGGTACCGGGGAGCTGTTTTTT	TRBD2	TRBJ2-2	-	TRBV11-2
CASRNHGGEDTQYF	TGTGCCAGTAGAAACCACGGGGGGGAAGATACGCAGTATTTT	TRBD2	TRBJ2-3	-	TRBV19
CASSLQGDEQFF	TGTGCCAGCAGCCTACAGGGGGATGAGCAGTTCTTC	TRBD1	TRBJ2-1	once	TRBV7-9
CASSQEGASRQKLFF	TGCGCCAGCAGCCAAGAGGGGGCGTCCCGACAAAAACTGTTTTTT	-	TRBJ1-4	-	TRBV4-1
CASSLSKQKNEQFF	TGCGCCAGCAGCTTATCAAAACAGAAAAATGAGCAGTTCTTC	-	TRBJ2-1	-	TRBV5-1
CASSQAGGSSYNEQFF	TGCGCCAGCAGCCAAGCGGGGGGGAGCTCCTACAATGAGCAGTTCTTC	TRBD2	TRBJ2-1	-	TRBV4-1
CASSNNYRQGRGNQPQHF	TGTGCCAGTAGCAATAATTATCGACAGGGGAGGGGCAATCAGCCCCAGCATTTT	TRBD1	TRBJ1-5	-	TRBV19
CSASKPGQGVLVRQPQHF	TGCAGTGCCAGTAAACCGGGACAGGGGGTTTTAGTGAGGCAGCCCCAGCATTTT	TRBD1	TRBJ1-5	-	TRBV20-1
CASTPGGRTEAFF	TGCGCCAGCACCCCCGGGGGGAGAACTGAAGCTTTCTTT	-	TRBJ1-1	few	TRBV5-1
CASSQQGWVNTEAFF	TGTGCCAGCAGCCAACAGGGGTGGGTGAACACTGAAGCTTTCTTT	-	TRBJ1-1	-	TRBV3-1/TRBV3-2
CASSGPRELFF	TGCGCCAGCAGTGGCCCCCGGGAGCTGTTTTTT	-	TRBJ2-2	-	TRBV5-1
CASAFPGQGPYGYTF	TGTGCCAGCGCCTTTCCAGGACAAGGTCCCTATGGCTACACCTTC	-	TRBJ1-2	-	TRBV7-9
CASSLSGLAGDTNTGELFF	TGTGCCAGCAGTTTATCAGGACTAGCGGGGGACACGAACACCGGGGAGCTGTTTTTT	TRBD2	TRBJ2-2	once	TRBV28
CASSQDHRGRDEKLFF	TGTGCCAGCAGCCAAGATCACAGGGGGCGTGACGAAAAACTGTTTTTT	TRBD1	TRBJ1-4	-	TRBV14
CASSLVAANTDTQYF	TGTGCCAGCAGCTTAGTGGCGGCCAACACAGATACGCAGTATTTT	-	TRBJ2-3	-	TRBV7-2
CASSSPGSGRASNEQFF	TGTGCCAGCAGCTCGCCCGGGAGCGGGAGGGCCTCCAATGAGCAGTTCTTC	TRBD2	TRBJ2-1	-	TRBV5-4
CASKGGDSEQYF	TGTGCCAGCAAGGGCGGGGACTCCGAGCAGTACTTC	-	TRBJ2-7	few	TRBV9
CASRDYNTGELFF	TGTGCCTCGCGGGACTACAACACCGGGGAGCTGTTTTTT	TRBD2	TRBJ2-2	-	TRBV24-1
CATSGGQGASPGELFF	TGTGCCACCAGTGGGGGACAGGGGGCCTCACCGGGGGAGCTGTTTTTT	TRBD1	TRBJ2-2	-	TRBV24-1
CASSHLSGGPYEQYF	TGTGCCAGCAGCCATCTTAGCGGGGGACCCTACGAGCAGTACTTC	TRBD2	TRBJ2-7	-	TRBV7-9
CASSLRGTDTQYF	TGTGCCAGCAGTTTAAGAGGGACAGATACGCAGTATTTT	-	TRBJ2-3	few	TRBV12-3/TRBV12-4
CAWARTYEQYF	TGTGCCTGGGCCAGAACCTACGAGCAGTACTTC	-	TRBJ2-7	-	TRBV30
CASSRLPAVLYEQYF	TGTGCCAGCAGCCGCCTGCCAGCGGTGTTGTACGAGCAGTACTTC	-	TRBJ2-7	-	TRBV7-2
CASSSSDSPLYEQYF	TGTGCCAGCAGCTCGAGCGATTCTCCCCTCTACGAGCAGTACTTC	-	TRBJ2-7	-	TRBV7-2
CASSFAGSDTQYF	TGTGCCAGCAGCTTCGCGGGGTCCGATACGCAGTATTTT	-	TRBJ2-3	-	TRBV7-7
CASSHTAPGTEAFF	TGTGCCAGCAGCCACACAGCTCCAGGGACTGAAGCTTTCTTT	-	TRBJ1-1	few	TRBV3-1/TRBV3-2
CASSRYSAGLAKNIQYF	TGTGCCAGCAGCCGATACTCGGCGGGCCTAGCCAAAAACATTCAGTACTTC	-	TRBJ2-4	-	TRBV3-1/TRBV3-2
CASSLGQANIQYF	TGTGCCAGCAGTCTAGGACAGGCAAACATTCAGTACTTC	TRBD1	TRBJ2-4	-	TRBV6-5
CASSLGLAGEGGEQFF	TGTGCCAGCAGCTTAGGACTAGCGGGAGAGGGGGGTGAGCAGTTCTTC	TRBD2	TRBJ2-1	once	TRBV7-6
CSASQGITKNIQYF	TGCAGTGCTAGTCAGGGCATCACCAAAAACATTCAGTACTTC	-	TRBJ2-4	-	TRBV20-1
CASSHDLETQYF	TGTGCCAGCAGTCACGACTTGGAGACCCAGTACTTC	-	TRBJ2-5	-	TRBV6-5
CAWTRRGTGGSYEQYF	TGTGCCTGGACCCGGAGGGGGACAGGGGGCTCCTACGAGCAGTACTTC	TRBD1	TRBJ2-7	once	TRBV30
CASSILAPARDPPNEQFF	TGTGCCAGTAGTATACTAGCGCCCGCTCGGGACCCACCCAATGAGCAGTTCTTC	-	TRBJ2-1	-	TRBV19